This T cell receptor beta chain is drawn from a study of cytomegalovirus exposure and HLA in healthy donors. Germline V gene lookup returns CDR1 SGHTA and CDR2 FQGNSA. V was pared by 5 bases and J by 11 bases, with 12 bases between. CDR3 length equals 11 residues. Study-wide findings and caveats: With later analysis, a missense DCLRE1C variant became linked to TCR beta V- and J-gene trimming. With DRB1 most and HLA-C fewest, TCR association rates differed between HLA loci in a later analysis.

60 Vbeta and 13 Jbeta primers were used in PCR. Original handling: Among the unique TCR beta chains that a later analysis counted, about 85 million in all, roughly 11 million were shared. Assay used: immunoSEQ multiplex PCR; TCRdb lists only in-frame clones, some missing. V, J and clone size were drawn from that table, and D and trimming were deduced from the DNA. This sample's table reports 30,000 to 35,000 clones. In regard to this clone: Antigen: not known.

The sequencing sample was made of PBMCs. This receptor was identified in a man in his forties or fifties in good health and CMV-seronegative. The chain uses TRBV7-2 and TRBJ2-5; possible D gene TRBD2, 5 bases. The CDR3 DNA sequence: TGTGCCAGCAGCCCCGGGATATCTCAGTACTTC. This encodes CASSPGISQYF.